A selection of T cell receptor beta chains follows, all from one sample in a study of CXCR3-negative and CXCR3-positive naive CD8 T cells. Each CDR3 protein gets one entry in TCRdb, which reprocessed the 5' RACE reads and gives no DNA. The record lists 45,000 to 60,000 distinct CDR3 sequences, of which the ten most abundant hold 20% to 25%. Sequenced material: memory CD8+ T cells from blood. The receptors were gathered from a human donor in good health. Some clones in this sample may be carry-over from other donors' samples. The CDR3 runs from the conserved cysteine through the conserved F or W. Size is omitted from some rows. Given values are once, few, many or a class for expanded clones.

TRBV20-1	.	TRBJ1-1	CSARLPDRVTEAFF
TRBV24-1	.	TRBJ2-3	CATREDSRERPDTQYF
TRBV7-9	.	TRBJ2-2	CASSHRTHNTGELFF
TRBV29-1	.	TRBJ2-4	CSVDGPAKAKNIQYF
TRBV7-9	.	TRBJ2-1	CASRSGSSYNEQFF
TRBV12-3/TRBV12-4	.	TRBJ2-7	CASSGGVLYEQYF
TRBV28	.	TRBJ1-4	CASTPLGEEKKLFF
TRBV6-5	.	TRBJ2-1	CASSYRVGLADNEQFF
TRBV6-4	.	TRBJ2-7	CASPLWSPREQYF
TRBV6-2/TRBV6-3	.	TRBJ1-5	CASTSGDGVEPQHF
TRBV7-9	.	TRBJ2-1	CASSLGGGESYNEQFF
TRBV2	.	TRBJ2-3	CASSDRNSGASTDTQYF
TRBV7-6	.	TRBJ2-1	CASSLSPQVKGNEQFF
TRBV5-6	medium-sized	TRBJ2-1	CASSPQDNEQFF
TRBV5-1	.	TRBJ2-3	CASSLGQGLDTQYF
TRBV29-1	.	TRBJ2-7	CSVLAGTYEQYF
TRBV10-3	.	TRBJ2-7	CAISSPNSGGHYEQYF
TRBV5-1	.	TRBJ2-7	CASSSDRGYEQYF
TRBV4-2	.	TRBJ2-3	CASSHKLAGTTSTDTQYF
TRBV11-3	medium-sized	TRBJ1-1	CASSLESLMRGKGGLMNTEAFF
TRBV7-9	.	TRBJ1-1	CASSGPGQGLGYADAFF
TRBV29-1	.	TRBJ2-1	CSGFGGSSYNEQFF
TRBV29-1	.	TRBJ2-4	CSVAGVIGAKNIQYF
TRBV27	.	TRBJ2-2	CASTPNLGTGANTGELFF
TRBV29-1	.	TRBJ2-1	CSVEGGGEQFF
TRBV14	.	TRBJ2-7	CAIPYSGGRHYEQYF